The rows below give T cell receptor beta chains drawn from one sample of a study of T cell responses to AZD1222 COVID-19 vaccine. TCRdb's copy holds only in-frame clones and misses some; the assay was immunoSEQ multiplex PCR. This repertoire shows about 180,000 clones, 90% to 95% found once; its top ten account for approximately 1.5%. The sequencing used peripheral blood, collected 28 days after the second AZD1222 dose. Source of these receptors: an adult who received the AZD1222 COVID-19 vaccine. CDR3s include the opening cysteine and the closing phenylalanine or tryptophan. A D gene is named only where the DNA matches it firmly. A clone size is listed for some rows: how often the clone was seen (once, few, many), or a class if it is expanded.

>TRBD1|few|TRBJ1-1|TRBV6-1
CASSDIPGTGSTEAFF
TGTGCCAGCAGTGATATTCCCGGGACAGGGAGCACTGAAGCTTTCTTT
>NA|NA|TRBJ1-1|TRBV2
CASSEASYTEAFF
TGTGCCAGCAGTGAAGCGTCTTACACTGAAGCTTTCTTT
>NA|NA|TRBJ2-3|TRBV18
CASSLGRHSTDTQYF
TGTGCCAGCTCACTGGGGCGCCATAGCACAGATACGCAGTATTTT
>NA|NA|TRBJ2-1|TRBV5-1
CASSSLMSAEQFF
TGCGCCAGCAGCTCTCTGATGAGCGCTGAGCAGTTCTTC
>NA|NA|TRBJ1-5|TRBV10-2
CATGVGEEPQHF
TGCGCCACCGGTGTGGGGGAGGAGCCCCAGCATTTT
>NA|NA|TRBJ2-7|TRBV28
CASSLGGGGKNEQYF
TGTGCCAGCAGTCTGGGGGGAGGGGGAAAAAACGAGCAGTACTTC
>TRBD1|NA|TRBJ1-1|TRBV6-5
CASSTRQGANTEAFF
TGTGCCAGCAGTACTAGACAGGGGGCGAACACTGAAGCTTTCTTT
>NA|NA|TRBJ1-1|TRBV3-1/TRBV3-2
CASSQKRPGQRNTEAFF
TGTGCCAGCAGCCAAAAAAGGCCGGGACAACGGAACACTGAAGCTTTCTTT
>TRBD2|NA|TRBJ2-3|TRBV27
CASSSGLAVQSGTDTQYF
TGTGCCAGCAGTTCGGGACTAGCCGTTCAGTCTGGCACAGATACGCAGTATTTT
>NA|NA|TRBJ1-1|TRBV7-8
CASSLPRGEVDTEAFF
TGTGCCAGCAGCTTACCCAGGGGCGAGGTCGACACTGAAGCTTTCTTT
>TRBD1|NA|TRBJ2-7|TRBV13
CASSPGTGKYYEQYF
TGTGCCAGCAGCCCAGGGACAGGGAAGTACTACGAGCAGTACTTC
>NA|NA|TRBJ1-1|TRBV4-1
CASSQSGGFRSEAFF
TGCGCCAGCAGCCAAAGCGGGGGTTTTAGGTCTGAAGCTTTCTTT
>NA|NA|TRBJ2-5|TRBV9
CASSVEGYGETQYF
TGTGCCAGCAGCGTAGAAGGCTATGGAGAGACCCAGTACTTC
>TRBD2|NA|TRBJ2-3|TRBV18
CASSPLAGTSTDTQYF
TGTGCCAGCTCACCCTTAGCGGGAACTAGCACAGATACGCAGTATTTT
>TRBD1|NA|TRBJ1-5|TRBV2
CASSVDRGSNQPQHF
TGTGCCAGCAGTGTGGACAGGGGAAGCAATCAGCCCCAGCATTTT
>NA|NA|TRBJ1-5|TRBV2
CASRDPGQANQPQHF
TGTGCCAGCAGGGACCCGGGACAAGCAAATCAGCCCCAGCATTTT
>NA|NA|TRBJ1-4|TRBV19
CASSTDFSVEKLFF
TGTGCCAGTAGTACAGATTTTTCGGTTGAAAAACTGTTTTTT
>NA|NA|TRBJ2-3|TRBV24-1
CATSDPGYTQYF
TGTGCCACCAGTGATCCGGGGTATACGCAGTATTTT
>NA|NA|TRBJ2-7|TRBV5-4
CASSLGGGEQYF
TGTGCCAGCAGCTTGGGTGGGGGCGAGCAGTACTTC
>NA|NA|TRBJ2-1|TRBV5-1
CASSFEWGGANEQFF
TGCGCCAGCAGCTTTGAGTGGGGCGGGGCAAATGAGCAGTTCTTC
>NA|once|TRBJ1-6|TRBV19
CASNLAAGRGNSPLHF
TGTGCCAGTAACTTGGCGGCCGGTCGGGGTAATTCACCCCTCCACTTT
>NA|NA|TRBJ1-1|TRBV5-1
CASSLDGSPMNTEAFF
TGCGCCAGCAGCTTGGATGGCAGTCCTATGAACACTGAAGCTTTCTTT
>TRBD2|NA|TRBJ2-7|TRBV5-1
CASSEKSGRESYEQYF
TGCGCCAGCAGCGAAAAAAGCGGGAGGGAGTCCTACGAGCAGTACTTC
>NA|NA|TRBJ2-7|TRBV5-1
CASSLNGRGAYEQYF
TGCGCCAGCAGCTTGAACGGAAGAGGGGCCTACGAGCAGTACTTC
>NA|NA|TRBJ2-7|TRBV9
CASSVDPGPTYEQYF
TGTGCCAGCAGCGTAGACCCGGGACCAACCTACGAGCAGTACTTC
>NA|NA|TRBJ2-5|TRBV4-3
CASSQVQGSQETQYF
TGCGCCAGCAGCCAAGTCCAGGGGTCGCAAGAGACCCAGTACTTC
>TRBD2|NA|TRBJ2-1|TRBV11-2
CASSLPYTSGRDNEQFF
TGTGCCAGCAGCCTCCCGTATACTAGCGGGAGGGACAATGAGCAGTTCTTC
>NA|NA|TRBJ2-1|TRBV3-1/TRBV3-2
CASSPDPPDSYNEQFF
TGTGCCAGCAGCCCTGATCCCCCCGATTCCTACAATGAGCAGTTCTTC
>NA|once|TRBJ1-5|TRBV6-6
CASSWKVGGQPQHF
TGTGCCAGCAGTTGGAAGGTGGGGGGTCAGCCCCAGCATTTT
>TRBD1|NA|TRBJ2-7|TRBV4-2
CASSQGGQGASYEQYF
TGTGCCAGCAGCCAAGGTGGACAGGGGGCGAGCTACGAGCAGTACTTC
>NA|NA|TRBJ1-2|TRBV4-1
CASSQGTVRDSYGYTF
TGCGCCAGCAGCCAAGGAACGGTTCGCGACAGCTATGGCTACACCTTC
>NA|NA|TRBJ1-1|TRBV2
CASTPADRDTEAFF
TGTGCCAGCACTCCCGCGGACCGAGACACTGAAGCTTTCTTT
>NA|NA|TRBJ2-1|TRBV28
CASSSWAGTYNEQFF
TGTGCCAGCAGTTCATGGGCGGGAACCTACAATGAGCAGTTCTTC
>NA|NA|TRBJ1-5|TRBV27
CASSPGLSNQPQHF
TGTGCCAGCAGTCCGGGACTGAGCAATCAGCCCCAGCATTTT
>NA|NA|TRBJ1-1|TRBV6-2/TRBV6-3
CASSPTWGPEAFF
TGTGCCAGCAGTCCCACATGGGGCCCTGAAGCTTTCTTT
>NA|few|TRBJ2-7|TRBV3-1/TRBV3-2
CASSQDYEQYF
TGTGCCAGCAGCCAAGACTACGAGCAGTACTTC
>TRBD2|NA|TRBJ2-7|TRBV7-9
CASDSGLPSGEQYF
TGTGCCAGCGATAGCGGTCTCCCTAGCGGCGAGCAGTACTTC
>TRBD1|NA|TRBJ1-4|TRBV6-5
CASSYSTGGSNEKLFF
TGTGCCAGCAGTTACTCGACAGGGGGTAGCAATGAAAAACTGTTTTTT
>TRBD1|NA|TRBJ1-2|TRBV4-1
CASSQGYRGVDYGYTF
TGCGCCAGCAGCCAAGGTTACAGGGGCGTTGACTATGGCTACACCTTC
>TRBD2|NA|TRBJ2-7|TRBV4-1
CASSQDTGGPYEQYF
TGCGCCAGCAGCCAAGATACGGGAGGACCCTACGAGCAGTACTTC
>TRBD1|once|TRBJ1-5|TRBV7-9
CASTLGQGDQPQHF
TGTGCCAGCACCCTGGGACAGGGTGATCAGCCCCAGCATTTT
>NA|NA|TRBJ2-1|TRBV5-4
CASSLVTGTYNEQFF
TGTGCCAGCAGCTTGGTCACGGGGACCTACAATGAGCAGTTCTTC
>TRBD1|NA|TRBJ2-1|TRBV7-3
CASSSPGQINNEQFF
TGTGCCAGCAGCTCACCGGGACAGATAAACAATGAGCAGTTCTTC
>NA|NA|TRBJ1-1|TRBV5-4
CASSQNTEAFF
TGTGCCAGCAGCCAGAACACTGAAGCTTTCTTT
>TRBD2|NA|TRBJ2-5|TRBV28
CASSFPPGGGQETQYF
TGTGCCAGCAGTTTCCCTCCGGGGGGAGGACAAGAGACCCAGTACTTC
>NA|few|TRBJ2-7|TRBV7-6
CASSLDQGSYEQYF
TGTGCCAGCAGCTTAGACCAAGGGTCCTACGAGCAGTACTTC
>NA|NA|TRBJ2-6|TRBV5-1
CASSLAGSTSGANVLTF
TGCGCCAGCAGCCTCGCAGGGTCCACCTCTGGGGCCAACGTCCTGACTTTC
>TRBD1|NA|TRBJ2-7|TRBV19
CASSPGTDHEGEQYF
TGTGCCAGTAGTCCCGGGACAGACCATGAAGGGGAGCAGTACTTC
>NA|NA|TRBJ2-5|TRBV19
CASSIGQETQYF
TGTGCCAGTAGTATTGGCCAAGAGACCCAGTACTTC